Listed below are T cell receptor beta chains from one sample, sequenced in a study of shared clonotypes between healthy human individuals. The table came from immunoSEQ multiplex PCR; TCRdb's copy has only in-frame clones and leaves some out. The sample gives some 680,000 clones, around three quarters of which show up once; around 1.8% is in the top ten. Sequencing input: memory CD4+ T cells sorted from blood. The receptor set was obtained from a woman in her twenties or thirties in good health. Each CDR3 is given with its conserved first and last residue. Fields, in order: CDR3 DNA, CDR3 protein, clone size, J gene, D gene, V gene. The D gene is left open where the match is weak. Part of the rows lack a size; the others show once, few, many or a class for expanded clones.

CDR3nt: TGTGCCAGCAGTGAAGCGCATGGAGTCCCGCACCTACCCTCATTT
CDR3aa: CASSEAHGVPHLPSF
abundance: once
j_gene: TRBJ1-1
d_gene: NA
v_gene: TRBV6-1

CDR3nt: TGCAGCGTCAACCGACAGGGGGCGCGGAATACGCAGTATTTT
CDR3aa: CSVNRQGARNTQYF
abundance: NA
j_gene: TRBJ2-3
d_gene: TRBD1
v_gene: TRBV29-1

CDR3nt: TGTGCCAGCTCTATACTCGGGGGAACCGGGGAGCTGTTTTTT
CDR3aa: CASSILGGTGELFF
abundance: NA
j_gene: TRBJ2-2
d_gene: NA
v_gene: TRBV18

CDR3nt: TGTGCCAGTAGTGTACAGGCTCGGACTGAAGCTTTCTTT
CDR3aa: CASSVQARTEAFF
abundance: NA
j_gene: TRBJ1-1
d_gene: NA
v_gene: TRBV19

CDR3nt: TGCAGCGTTAAGACAGGTTCCTACGAGCAGTACTTC
CDR3aa: CSVKTGSYEQYF
abundance: NA
j_gene: TRBJ2-7
d_gene: NA
v_gene: TRBV29-1

CDR3nt: TGTGCCAGCAGTGGACAGGGGGTTTATAGTCAGCCCCAGCATTTT
CDR3aa: CASSGQGVYSQPQHF
abundance: NA
j_gene: TRBJ1-5
d_gene: TRBD1
v_gene: TRBV28

CDR3nt: TGCGCCAGCAGCTCAGGGAGGCGCTACGAGCAGTACTTC
CDR3aa: CASSSGRRYEQYF
abundance: NA
j_gene: TRBJ2-7
d_gene: NA
v_gene: TRBV4-1

CDR3nt: TGTGCCAGCTCCATAGGGACGAACACCGGGGAGCTGTTTTTT
CDR3aa: CASSIGTNTGELFF
abundance: few
j_gene: TRBJ2-2
d_gene: NA
v_gene: TRBV7-9

CDR3nt: TGTGCCAGCAGCCCCGACAGCCGGGGCGCCGGGGAGCTGTTTTTT
CDR3aa: CASSPDSRGAGELFF
abundance: few
j_gene: TRBJ2-2
d_gene: NA
v_gene: TRBV7-3

CDR3nt: TGTGCCAGAGAATCCTTCGGGGAAAACTATGGCTACACCTTC
CDR3aa: CARESFGENYGYTF
abundance: NA
j_gene: TRBJ1-2
d_gene: NA
v_gene: TRBV5-3

CDR3nt: TGCGCCAGCAGGTCGATACAGGGGGCCTCGGAGACCCAGTACTTC
CDR3aa: CASRSIQGASETQYF
abundance: NA
j_gene: TRBJ2-5
d_gene: TRBD1
v_gene: TRBV5-1

CDR3nt: TGTGCCATCAGTATCGGGGGCAATCAGCCCCAGCATTTT
CDR3aa: CAISIGGNQPQHF
abundance: NA
j_gene: TRBJ1-5
d_gene: NA
v_gene: TRBV10-3

CDR3nt: TGTGCCAGCAGCCCGTCCAGACAGCAGAGGAGCTACACCTTC
CDR3aa: CASSPSRQQRSYTF
abundance: NA
j_gene: TRBJ1-2
d_gene: NA
v_gene: TRBV5-6

CDR3nt: TGTGCCACGAAGACAGTGAACACCGGGGAGCTGTTTTTT
CDR3aa: CATKTVNTGELFF
abundance: NA
j_gene: TRBJ2-2
d_gene: NA
v_gene: TRBV19

CDR3nt: TGTGCCAGCAGCGTATCGACAGAGAGGACTGAAGCTTTCTTT
CDR3aa: CASSVSTERTEAFF
abundance: NA
j_gene: TRBJ1-1
d_gene: NA
v_gene: TRBV9

CDR3nt: TGTGCCAGTAGTATGAGCGGTACCAGCTCCTACGAGCAGTACTTC
CDR3aa: CASSMSGTSSYEQYF
abundance: NA
j_gene: TRBJ2-7
d_gene: NA
v_gene: TRBV19

CDR3nt: TGTGCCAGTAGTTTTTCAGGGTCGAACTACGAGCAGTACTTC
CDR3aa: CASSFSGSNYEQYF
abundance: NA
j_gene: TRBJ2-7
d_gene: NA
v_gene: TRBV19

CDR3nt: TGCAGCGTTGAACCCCTAGACACCAGCTCCTACGAGCAGTACTTC
CDR3aa: CSVEPLDTSSYEQYF
abundance: NA
j_gene: TRBJ2-7
d_gene: NA
v_gene: TRBV29-1

CDR3nt: TGTGCCAGCTCCGCCCGGGACAGTTCCTACGAGCAGTACTTC
CDR3aa: CASSARDSSYEQYF
abundance: few
j_gene: TRBJ2-7
d_gene: TRBD1
v_gene: TRBV18

CDR3nt: TGTGCCAGCTCAACGACAGGAATTGAGCAGTTCTTC
CDR3aa: CASSTTGIEQFF
abundance: NA
j_gene: TRBJ2-1
d_gene: NA
v_gene: TRBV18

CDR3nt: TGTGCCAGCAGTTCCAGCGGGAGTACCGCCTACGAGCAGTACTTC
CDR3aa: CASSSSGSTAYEQYF
abundance: once
j_gene: TRBJ2-7
d_gene: TRBD2
v_gene: TRBV28

CDR3nt: TGTGCCAGCTCGGGAGGAGGGGAGACCCAGTACTTC
CDR3aa: CASSGGGETQYF
abundance: NA
j_gene: TRBJ2-5
d_gene: TRBD2
v_gene: TRBV6-6

CDR3nt: TGTGCCAGCATAGAGGGGGAGGCCTACAATGAGCAGTTCTTC
CDR3aa: CASIEGEAYNEQFF
abundance: NA
j_gene: TRBJ2-1
d_gene: NA
v_gene: TRBV5-7

CDR3nt: TGCGCCAGCAGCCTACCACAGGGGAAGCAGTTCTTC
CDR3aa: CASSLPQGKQFF
abundance: once
j_gene: TRBJ2-1
d_gene: TRBD1
v_gene: TRBV4-1

CDR3nt: TGTGCCACCAGGACAGGGCTGAGCGGGGAGCTGTTTTTT
CDR3aa: CATRTGLSGELFF
abundance: NA
j_gene: TRBJ2-2
d_gene: TRBD1
v_gene: TRBV15

CDR3nt: TGTGCCAGCAGGGAGGGTAGCGGGTATGACACCGGGGAGCTGTTTTTT
CDR3aa: CASREGSGYDTGELFF
abundance: NA
j_gene: TRBJ2-2
d_gene: TRBD2
v_gene: TRBV28

CDR3nt: TGCGCCAGCAGCCCGGCTGACTACAACATTCAGTACTTC
CDR3aa: CASSPADYNIQYF
abundance: NA
j_gene: TRBJ2-4
d_gene: NA
v_gene: TRBV5-1

CDR3nt: TGTGCCAGCAGCGTAGAGGATTGGAGGTTGGGATTCCAAGAGACCCAGTACTTC
CDR3aa: CASSVEDWRLGFQETQYF
abundance: NA
j_gene: TRBJ2-5
d_gene: NA
v_gene: TRBV9

CDR3nt: TGTGCCAGCAGTCGATTACAGGCCAACACTGAAGCTTTCTTT
CDR3aa: CASSRLQANTEAFF
abundance: NA
j_gene: TRBJ1-1
d_gene: NA
v_gene: TRBV27

CDR3nt: TGCAGCACCTTGTCGGGACTCCTCCGGAACAATGAGCAGTTCTTC
CDR3aa: CSTLSGLLRNNEQFF
abundance: once
j_gene: TRBJ2-1
d_gene: NA
v_gene: TRBV29-1

CDR3nt: TGTGCCTCAACTTCGGTAGAAGAGGGCGAAAAACTGTTTTTT
CDR3aa: CASTSVEEGEKLFF
abundance: NA
j_gene: TRBJ1-4
d_gene: NA
v_gene: TRBV19

CDR3nt: TGTGCCAGCAGCCAAGCTCGGGACCAGCCCCAGCATTTT
CDR3aa: CASSQARDQPQHF
abundance: many
j_gene: TRBJ1-5
d_gene: NA
v_gene: TRBV14

CDR3nt: TGCAGTGCCAGGGGATCCAATGAGCAGTTCTTC
CDR3aa: CSARGSNEQFF
abundance: NA
j_gene: TRBJ2-1
d_gene: NA
v_gene: TRBV20-1

CDR3nt: TGCGCCAGCAGCTTGGTAGGGGGCGCGGACTATGGCTACACCTTC
CDR3aa: CASSLVGGADYGYTF
abundance: NA
j_gene: TRBJ1-2
d_gene: TRBD1
v_gene: TRBV5-1

CDR3nt: TGTGCCTGGAGGGTCGCGGGAGGTACCTACGAGCAGTACTTC
CDR3aa: CAWRVAGGTYEQYF
abundance: NA
j_gene: TRBJ2-7
d_gene: TRBD2
v_gene: TRBV30

CDR3nt: TGTGCCAGCAGCGCCGCCCAGTCAGGGTGGTACGAGCAGTACTTC
CDR3aa: CASSAAQSGWYEQYF
abundance: NA
j_gene: TRBJ2-7
d_gene: NA
v_gene: TRBV9

CDR3nt: TGTGCCAGCAGAGACAGGACTAGCGCCTCCTACGAGCAGTACTTC
CDR3aa: CASRDRTSASYEQYF
abundance: NA
j_gene: TRBJ2-7
d_gene: TRBD2
v_gene: TRBV6-5

CDR3nt: TGCAGCGTTACAGGGGTCGATAATGAAAAACTGTTTTTT
CDR3aa: CSVTGVDNEKLFF
abundance: few
j_gene: TRBJ1-4
d_gene: TRBD1
v_gene: TRBV29-1

CDR3nt: TGCGCCAGCAGCCTGGACAGCGACTACAATGAGCAGTTCTTC
CDR3aa: CASSLDSDYNEQFF
abundance: NA
j_gene: TRBJ2-1
d_gene: NA
v_gene: TRBV5-1

CDR3nt: TGCGCCAGCAGCGCCGACGGGGGCCCCTACGAGCAGTACTTC
CDR3aa: CASSADGGPYEQYF
abundance: NA
j_gene: TRBJ2-7
d_gene: NA
v_gene: TRBV5-1

CDR3nt: TGTGCCAGCAGCCAAGTGGGAGGGACGAACACCGGGGAGCTGTTTTTT
CDR3aa: CASSQVGGTNTGELFF
abundance: NA
j_gene: TRBJ2-2
d_gene: TRBD2
v_gene: TRBV4-2

CDR3nt: TGTGCCAGCAGTTTGACACACTCCTACGAGCAGTACTTC
CDR3aa: CASSLTHSYEQYF
abundance: NA
j_gene: TRBJ2-7
d_gene: NA
v_gene: TRBV28

CDR3nt: TGTGCCAGCTCACCCACTGGAGCGACAGGGCCGGCAACTAATGAAAAACTGTTTTTT
CDR3aa: CASSPTGATGPATNEKLFF
abundance: many
j_gene: TRBJ1-4
d_gene: TRBD1
v_gene: TRBV18

CDR3nt: TGCGCCAGCAGCTTGGCGTTAGCGGGAGGGCTAAATGAGCAGTTCTTC
CDR3aa: CASSLALAGGLNEQFF
abundance: NA
j_gene: TRBJ2-1
d_gene: TRBD2
v_gene: TRBV5-1